These 26 T cell receptor beta chains were all obtained from the same sample, sequenced in a study of Ad26.COV2.S vaccination and SARS-CoV-2 variants. Treatment meaning: some 20 received Ad26.COV2.S at low or high dose, single or two shots; 5 received placebo; per-sample allocation not given. The investigators took samples on day 63 after the first vaccine or placebo injection. Only in-frame clones appear in the TCRdb table, and some are missing; sequencing was by immunoSEQ multiplex PCR. This sample has about 400,000 clones, with roughly 88% found just once. This material consisted of peripheral blood, taken in a trial of Ad26.COV2.S vaccine versus placebo. The receptors stem from a person between 18 and 59 years old who received the Ad26.COV2.S COVID-19 vaccine or a placebo.

The chain joins TRBV15 to TRBJ1-5; D gene ambiguous. From germline, CDR1 is LNHNV and CDR2 YYDKDF (reference sequence). Between the trimmed V and J ends, which lost 0 bases and 6 bases, there was a span of 6 bases. CDR3 length equals 13 residues. This CDR3 is CATSRDLGQPQHF. CDR3 bases: TGTGCCACCAGCAGAGATCTGGGTCAGCCCCAGCATTTT.

The CDR3 loop is CASGDRGQETQYF. CDR3 sequence (DNA): TGTGCCAGCGGAGACAGGGGCCAAGAGACCCAGTACTTC. The rearrangement links TRBV6-5 to TRBJ2-5, with 8 bases that match TRBD1. The V gene's germline CDR1 is MNHEY and CDR2 SVGAGI. The CDR3 spans 13 residues. V dropped 8 bases and J dropped 1; count of bases not matched to a gene: 3.

The chain employs TRBV2 and TRBJ2-1, with 7 bases fitting TRBD1. Germline V gene data show CDR1 as SNHLY and CDR2 as FYNNEI. This CDR3 has 15 residues. After removal of 5 bases from V and 6 bases from J, the junction contained 10 bases not matched to a gene. The CDR3 protein is CASSHDRDLFNEQFF. The CDR3 DNA reads as TGTGCCAGCAGTCACGACAGGGACCTTTTCAATGAGCAGTTCTTC. The whole variable domain, filled in from reference TRBV2 and TRBJ2-1, reads EPEVTQTPSHQVTQMGQEVILRCVPISNHLYFYWYRQILGQKVEFLVSFYNNEISEKSEIFDDQFSVERPDGSNFTLKIRSTKLEDSAMYFCASSHDRDLFNEQFFGPGTRLTVL.

The chain combines TRBV28 with TRBJ2-7; D is unresolved. Germline V gene sequence: CDR1 MDHEN, CDR2 SYDVKM. Trimming cost V 5 bases and J 4 bases, with 18 bases left between them. CDR3 length: 15 residues. The CDR3 here is CASSAVGSVTYEQYF. Here the CDR3 DNA reads TGTGCCAGCAGTGCCGTGGGCAGCGTTACTTACGAGCAGTACTTC.

This chain uses TRBV19 with TRBJ2-5; D is unclear. V shed 8 bases and J shed 3 bases, with 13 bases lying between them. CDR1 is LNHDA and CDR2 is SQIVND in the germline V gene (reference sequence). The CDR3 covers 13 residues. CDR3 protein: CASVDKLEETQYF. CDR3 sequence (DNA): TGTGCCAGTGTTGACAAGCTTGAAGAGACCCAGTACTTC.

The chain employs TRBV9 and TRBJ1-2; 7 bases fit TRBD1. The CDR3 runs 15 residues. Unmatched junction bases numbered 2, after V lost 0 bases and J lost 0 bases. The germline V gene has CDR1 SGDLS and CDR2 YYNGEE. This chain's CDR3 is CASSVGDRTNYGYTF. In nucleotides, the CDR3 is TGTGCCAGCAGCGTAGGGGACAGAACTAACTATGGCTACACCTTC.

The V and J genes are TRBV3-1 (or the pseudogene TRBV3-2) and TRBJ1-4; TRBD1 agrees at 8 bases. CDR1 and CDR2 from the germline V gene are LGHDT and YNNKEL (reference sequence). V lost 3 bases to trimming and J lost 7 bases; unmatched junction nucleotides: 4. The CDR3 spans 14 residues. CDR3 nucleotides: TGTGCCAGCAGCCATCTGACAGGGGCTGAAAAACTGTTTTTT. Its translation is CASSHLTGAEKLFF.

The chain is built from TRBV24-1 and TRBJ2-2, with D perhaps matching TRBD2 (6 bases). The ends were cut back, 7 bases at V and 4 bases at J, with 21 bases in the middle. Germline CDR1 is KGHDR and CDR2 is SFDVKD. CDR3 length equals 17 residues. In DNA, the CDR3 is TGTGCCACCAGGGCCCACGGGGGAGGAACGGTCACCGGGGAGCTGTTTTTT. It translates to CATRAHGGGTVTGELFF.

Of note for this clone: At the DNA level, this CDR3 is encoded by other sequences in the same sample as well. The chain links TRBV15 to TRBJ2-7; a possible D gene is TRBD1 (6 bases). V was pared by 6 bases and J by 3 bases, with 9 bases between. This CDR3 comprises 12 residues. CDR1 and CDR2 from the germline V gene are LNHNV and YYDKDF (reference sequence). The CDR3 loop reads CATSRGGYEQYF. The CDR3 region has the DNA TGTGCCACCAGTCGAGGGGGCTACGAGCAGTACTTC.

The chain is built from TRBV7-2 and TRBJ1-2; D gene ambiguous. The V end lost 0 bases, the J end lost 5 bases, and 13 bases lay between the germline ends. Germline V gene lookup returns CDR1 SGHTA and CDR2 FQGNSA. The CDR3 is 15 residues long. CDR3: CASSLASGRFYGYTF. CDR3 DNA sequence: TGTGCCAGCAGCTTAGCGTCGGGTAGATTTTATGGCTACACCTTC.

The CDR3 loop is CASSPEGRSGSPLHF. The CDR3 bases are TGTGCCAGTAGTCCGGAAGGCAGGTCTGGCTCACCCCTCCACTTT. The V call is TRBV19, the J call TRBJ1-6; no reliable D call. The germline gives CDR1 LNHDA, CDR2 SQIVND (reference sequence). The ends were cut back, 5 bases at V and 10 bases at J, with 18 bases in the middle. There are 15 residues in the CDR3.

This clone has only a few counts. J is TRBJ2-7 and V is TRBV6-2 or TRBV6-3; TRBD1 aligns across 12 bases. The germline CDR1 and CDR2 sequences are MNHEY and SVGEGT. J lost 6 bases, V lost 6 bases, and 9 bases had no gene match. The CDR3 is 15 amino acids. This CDR3 reads CASSSGTGGRREQYF. For the CDR3, the DNA is TGTGCCAGCAGCTCCGGGACAGGGGGCCGTCGCGAGCAGTACTTC.

The chain couples TRBV4-1 to TRBJ2-1, with D possibly TRBD1 on 5 matching bases. Trimming stripped 0 bases from V and 2 bases from J, with 11 bases between. Per the germline V gene, CDR1 is MGHRA and CDR2 is YSYEKL. CDR3 length: 16 amino acids. Here the CDR3 reads CASSQDPGSAYNEQFF. CDR3 nucleotide sequence: TGCGCCAGCAGCCAAGACCCAGGGTCGGCCTACAATGAGCAGTTCTTC.

This clone was observed once. The chain is built from TRBV6-5 and TRBJ1-6; the match to TRBD1 covers 7 bases. Germline assignment: CDR1 MNHEY and CDR2 SVGAGI. The V segment lost 6 bases and the J segment 4 bases; nucleotides outside the gene matches: 6. CDR3 length: 15 residues. DNA of the CDR3: TGTGCCAGCAGCAGGGGGGGGATTTATAATTCACCCCTCCACTTT. Its protein product is CASSRGGIYNSPLHF.

The chain links TRBV9 to TRBJ1-2, with D unresolved. Germline V gene lookup returns CDR1 SGDLS and CDR2 YYNGEE. Trimming stripped 3 bases from V and 5 bases from J, with 14 bases between. The CDR3 sequence is 14 residues long. The CDR3 loop reads CASSALPGKYGYTF. In DNA, the CDR3 is TGTGCCAGCAGCGCCCTACCGGGAAAGTATGGCTACACCTTC.

V usage is TRBV7-9 and J usage is TRBJ1-1; D is undetermined. There are 13 residues in the CDR3. V gave up 5 bases and J gave up 1 base, with 8 bases separating them. Germline-derived CDR1 and CDR2 are SEHNR and FQNEAQ (reference sequence). This CDR3 is CASSLSANTEAFF. The CDR3 DNA sequence: TGTGCCAGCAGCCTATCAGCGAACACTGAAGCTTTCTTT.

The chain uses TRBV27 and TRBJ1-5; the D gene is possibly TRBD1 (5 bases). Germline V CDR1 and CDR2: MNHEY, SMNVEV (reference sequence). CDR3 length: 15 residues. Trimming pared 0 bases from V and 0 bases from J, leaving 6 bases between. CDR3 region: CASSLSTDSNQPQHF. As DNA, the CDR3 is TGTGCCAGCAGTTTATCGACAGATAGCAATCAGCCCCAGCATTTT.

This chain links TRBV27 with TRBJ2-5; D remains ambiguous. This CDR3 spans 14 amino acids. Per the germline V gene, CDR1 is MNHEY and CDR2 is SMNVEV (reference sequence). Trimming took off 1 base at V and 1 base at J, with 7 bases between the two ends. CDR3 protein: CASSLWRSQETQYF. CDR3 DNA sequence: TGTGCCAGCAGTTTATGGCGGAGCCAAGAGACCCAGTACTTC.

The V gene is TRBV6-6, the J gene TRBJ1-5; TRBD1 matches at 9 bases. V dropped 6 bases and J dropped 4; count of bases not matched to a gene: 7. The CDR3 has 15 residues. Germline loops: CDR1 MNHNY, CDR2 SVGAGI (reference sequence). CDR3 nucleotide sequence: TGTGCCAGCAGGGACCCCGGGACAGGGAATCAGCCCCAGCATTTT. Protein: CASRDPGTGNQPQHF.

The chain couples TRBV19 to TRBJ2-7; the D gene could be TRBD1 or TRBD2 (6 bases each). Trimming removed 5 bases at V and 1 base at J, with 15 bases between. Germline V lookup: CDR1 LNHDA, CDR2 SQIVND (reference sequence). The CDR3 contains 15 residues. CDR3 loop: CASSPGAGRSYEQYF. CDR3 sequence (DNA): TGTGCCAGTAGTCCGGGGGCAGGACGTTCCTACGAGCAGTACTTC.

The chain couples TRBV28 to TRBJ1-1, with 7 bases lining up with TRBD1. The CDR3 sequence is 13 residues long. Trimming cost V 6 bases and J 3 bases; bases outside gene matches: 4. In germline, CDR1 is MDHEN, CDR2 SYDVKM. CDR3 coding DNA: TGTGCCAGCAGCGGACAGGCGGACACTGAAGCTTTCTTT. Translated: CASSGQADTEAFF.

The chain recombines TRBV7-9 with TRBJ1-4; TRBD1 agrees at 7 bases. CDR3 length: 18 amino acids. V was clipped by 7 bases and J by 7 bases; unmatched bases: 21. Germline V gives CDR1 SEHNR, CDR2 FQNEAQ (reference sequence). CDR3 sequence reads: CASTRSFARQGGSEKLFF. In DNA, the CDR3 is TGTGCCAGCACAAGAAGTTTTGCACGACAGGGCGGGAGTGAAAAACTGTTTTTT.

The chain links TRBV9 to TRBJ1-4; D is uncertain. Germline CDR1 SGDLS, CDR2 YYNGEE. V was trimmed by 4 bases and J by 0 bases, leaving 7 bases between them. CDR3 length equals 14 residues. The CDR3 region is CASSPLPTNEKLFF. In nucleotides, the CDR3 is TGTGCCAGCAGCCCTCTACCAACTAATGAAAAACTGTTTTTT.

The J gene is TRBJ1-6, the V gene TRBV25-1; D is undetermined. In germline, CDR1 is MGHDK, CDR2 SYGVNS. Trimming removed 4 bases from V and 10 bases from J, with 11 bases in between. This CDR3 comprises 13 residues. The DNA for the CDR3 is TGTGCCAGCAGTGTGGGCATCTCGTCACCCCTCCACTTT. Translating gives CASSVGISSPLHF.

The table lists this clone with a count of one. V usage is TRBV10-3 and J usage is TRBJ1-2; 8 nucleotides match TRBD1. V lost 6 bases and J lost 4; bases outside the gene matches: 7. The CDR3 has 14 amino acids. Germline CDR1 is ENHRY and CDR2 is SYGVKD. The chain's CDR3 is CAISPKDRAYGYTF. For the CDR3, the DNA is TGTGCCATCAGCCCCAAGGACAGGGCCTATGGCTACACCTTC.

The rearrangement uses TRBV7-6 and TRBJ2-1; 13 bases fit TRBD2. The trim removed 2 bases at V and 8 bases at J, leaving 6 bases unmatched. CDR3 length: 16 amino acids. Germline V gene data show CDR1 as SGHVS and CDR2 as FNYEAQ. DNA of the CDR3: TGTGCCAGCAGCTTAACACTAGCGGGGGGGTTATATGAGCAGTTCTTC. Translating gives CASSLTLAGGLYEQFF. Based on the CDR3 plus reference TRBV7-6 and TRBJ2-1, the full variable domain is GAGVSQSPRYKVTKRGQDVALRCDPISGHVSLYWYRQALGQGPEFLTYFNYEAQQDKSGLPNDRFSAERPEGSISTLTIQRTEQRDSAMYRCASSLTLAGGLYEQFFGPGTRLTVL.